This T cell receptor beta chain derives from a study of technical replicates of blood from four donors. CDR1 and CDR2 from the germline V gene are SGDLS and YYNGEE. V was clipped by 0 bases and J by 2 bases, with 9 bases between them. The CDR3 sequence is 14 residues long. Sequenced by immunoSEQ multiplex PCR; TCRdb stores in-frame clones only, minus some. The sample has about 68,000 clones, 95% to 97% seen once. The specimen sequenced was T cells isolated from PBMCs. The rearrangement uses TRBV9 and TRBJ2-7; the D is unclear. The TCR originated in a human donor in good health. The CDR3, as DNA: TGTGCCAGCAGCGTAGGACTGGAGACCTACGAGCAGTACTTC. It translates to CASSVGLETYEQYF.